These 18 T cell receptor beta chains were all obtained from the same sample, sequenced in a study of CD8 T cells in Susac syndrome. After extraction with the RNeasy kit, roughly 0.45 to 1 ug of the RNA was reverse transcribed using random hexamers. From the immunoSEQ multiplex PCR reads, TCRdb called clonotypes with MiXCR, one entry per CDR3 protein. This table has roughly 110,000 distinct CDR3 sequences, around 94% appearing once. Sequenced material: CD8+ T cells from PBMCs. The receptors were sampled from a human donor with Susac syndrome.

V and J are TRBV3-1 and TRBJ2-5; no clear D gene. The V end lost 1 base, the J end lost 5 bases, and 11 bases lay between the germline ends. Germline V lookup: CDR1 LGHDT, CDR2 YNNKEL (reference sequence). This CDR3 has 14 amino acids. In DNA form, the CDR3 reads TGTGCCAGCAGCCAAGTGGTAGATCCCGAGACCCAGTACTTC. It encodes CASSQVVDPETQYF.

The J gene is TRBJ2-5, the V gene TRBV12-3 or TRBV12-4; weak D call: TRBD1 (5 bases). Trimming removed 5 bases at V and 10 bases at J, with 20 bases between. This CDR3 has 14 residues. CDR3 loop: CASSTPEHLRDQYF. CDR3 nucleotides: TGTGCCAGCAGTACCCCGGAACACCTCAGGGACCAGTACTTC.

This rearrangement joins TRBV21-1 to TRBJ2-1; TRBD1 is the table's D call and was not checked against the DNA. TRBV21-1 is a listed pseudogene. The CDR3 loop spans 14 amino acids. The chain's CDR3 is CASSPQGQGNEQFF. The CDR3 region has the DNA TGTGCCAGCAGCCCCCAGGGACAGGGGAATGAGCAGTTCTTC.

The chain couples TRBV13 to TRBJ1-1; 7 bases are shared with TRBD1. V gave up 2 bases and J gave up 2 bases; unmatched junction bases: 8. Per germline, CDR1 PRHDT and CDR2 FYEKMQ (reference sequence). The CDR3 totals 16 residues. As DNA, the CDR3 is TGTGCCAGCAGCTTAATGCGACAGGGAGTCAACACTGAAGCTTTCTTT. Its translation is CASSLMRQGVNTEAFF.

The chain uses TRBV15 and TRBJ2-3, with D perhaps given as TRBD1 or TRBD2 (5 bases each). Looked up from germline, CDR1 is LNHNV and CDR2 is YYDKDF (reference sequence). The CDR3 consists of 13 residues. The V end was cut by 5 bases, the J end by 2 bases, with 8 bases between. CDR3 DNA sequence: TGTGCCACCAGCGGGGGATTCACAGATACGCAGTATTTT. Amino acid sequence: CATSGGFTDTQYF.

The chain links TRBV5-6 to TRBJ2-7, with D uncertain. The V and J ends lost 3 bases and 6 bases respectively, with 13 bases between them. The CDR3 is 13 residues long. CDR1 and CDR2 from the germline V gene are SGHDT and YYEEEE. CDR3 nucleotides: TGTGCCAGCAGCTATACCCCCCAAAGCGAGCAGTACTTC. As protein: CASSYTPQSEQYF.

The rearrangement uses TRBV4-1 and TRBJ2-1; weak D call: TRBD2 (5 bases). Trimming took off 0 bases at V and 8 bases at J, with 11 bases between the two ends. Looked up from germline, CDR1 is MGHRA and CDR2 is YSYEKL. The CDR3 consists of 14 residues. The CDR3 DNA follows: TGCGCCAGCAGCCAAGAAGAAGCGCGGGATGAGCAGTTCTTC. Its protein is CASSQEEARDEQFF.

The gene calls are TRBV11-2 and TRBJ2-7; 7 bases agree with TRBD1. Per the germline V gene, CDR1 is SGHAT and CDR2 is FQNNGV. The CDR3 covers 16 residues. The ends lost 5 bases at V and 5 bases at J; junction bases unmatched: 15. CDR3 sequence: CASSAGRGTVGDEQYF. The CDR3, as DNA: TGTGCCAGCAGCGCCGGGCGAGGGACAGTCGGTGACGAGCAGTACTTC.

The CDR3 DNA reads as TGTGCCAGCAGTTACTCGGACACCTACGAGCAGTACTTC. This sequence encodes CASSYSDTYEQYF. The chain employs TRBV6-2 or TRBV6-3 and TRBJ2-7; maybe TRBD1 (5 bases). The length of the CDR3 is 13 residues. Germline CDR1 reads MNHEY; CDR2 reads SVGEGT. V gave up 0 bases and J gave up 2 bases, with 5 bases separating them.

The chain recombines TRBV20-1 with TRBJ2-1, with D maybe TRBD2 (6 bases). The germline V gene has CDR1 DFQATT and CDR2 SNEGSKA (reference sequence). V lost 4 bases to trimming and J lost 9 bases, with 10 bases between them. This CDR3 has 11 residues. The CDR3: CSATGGVEQFF. CDR3 DNA: TGCAGTGCTACGGGCGGGGTTGAGCAGTTCTTC.

The V and J genes are TRBV11-2 and TRBJ2-3, with TRBD1 as a possible D gene (6 bases). The CDR3 contains 17 residues. Germline V gene data show CDR1 as SGHAT and CDR2 as FQNNGV. Deletions cut 3 bases from V and 1 base from J, with 17 bases between. The CDR3 spells CASSFWDNLKGTDTQYF. CDR3 sequence (DNA): TGTGCCAGCAGCTTTTGGGACAACCTCAAGGGCACAGATACGCAGTATTTT.

The V and J genes are TRBV20-1 and TRBJ2-2; either TRBD1 or TRBD2 may supply D (5 bases each). Between the trimmed V and J ends, which lost 0 bases and 2 bases, there was a span of 13 bases. Germline V gene lookup returns CDR1 DFQATT and CDR2 SNEGSKA (reference sequence). The CDR3 is 16 residues long. CDR3 in DNA: TGCAGTGCTAGAGACCTCCGGGACGGTAACACCGGGGAGCTGTTTTTT. As protein: CSARDLRDGNTGELFF.

The chain uses TRBV9 and TRBJ1-5; D is unclear. V dropped 0 bases and J dropped 2 bases, with 9 bases sitting between them. CDR3 length equals 15 residues. Germline V CDR1 and CDR2: SGDLS, YYNGEE. The CDR3 is CASSVAPTGNQPQHF. The CDR3 coding sequence is TGTGCCAGCAGCGTAGCTCCGACGGGCAATCAGCCCCAGCATTTT.

This chain connects TRBV12-3 or TRBV12-4 to TRBJ2-5; D is ambiguous. Trimming pared 6 bases from V and 4 bases from J, leaving 15 bases between. CDR3 size: 14 residues. For the CDR3, the DNA is TGTGCCAGCAGACCCGCCGCCATTCCAGAGACCCAGTACTTC. This sequence encodes CASRPAAIPETQYF.

The gene calls are TRBV20-1 and TRBJ2-2, with D possibly TRBD2 on 6 matching bases. The CDR3 has 16 amino acids. Per the germline V gene, CDR1 is DFQATT and CDR2 is SNEGSKA (reference sequence). V was trimmed by 3 bases and J by 5 bases, leaving 19 bases between them. This chain's CDR3 is CSAREDSGGWTGELFF. The CDR3 bases are TGCAGTGCTAGGGAGGATAGCGGAGGGTGGACCGGGGAGCTGTTTTTT.

V is TRBV20-1 and J is TRBJ2-5, with D hard to call. Trimming cost V 0 bases and J 0 bases, with 8 bases left between them. The CDR3 contains 14 residues. CDR1 and CDR2 from the germline V gene are DFQATT and SNEGSKA (reference sequence). The CDR3 protein is CSARDITYQETQYF. CDR3 DNA sequence: TGCAGTGCTAGAGATATCACGTACCAAGAGACCCAGTACTTC.

The rearrangement links TRBV20-1 to TRBJ1-5; D gene uncertain. V lost 3 bases and J lost 0, with 6 bases in between. Germline CDR1 reads DFQATT; CDR2 reads SNEGSKA (reference sequence). The CDR3 length is 13 residues. The CDR3: CSARGSSNQPQHF. CDR3 DNA sequence: TGCAGTGCTAGGGGATCTAGCAATCAGCCCCAGCATTTT.

V is TRBV29-1 and J is TRBJ2-3, with TRBD1 matching 8 bases. This CDR3 region has 13 residues. Losses at the gene ends were 7 bases for V and 3 bases for J; bases not matched to a gene: 6. Per the germline V gene, CDR1 is SQVTM and CDR2 is ANQGSEA. The CDR3 spells CSDDRGRTDTQYF. The DNA for the CDR3 is TGCAGCGACGACAGGGGTAGGACAGATACGCAGTATTTT.